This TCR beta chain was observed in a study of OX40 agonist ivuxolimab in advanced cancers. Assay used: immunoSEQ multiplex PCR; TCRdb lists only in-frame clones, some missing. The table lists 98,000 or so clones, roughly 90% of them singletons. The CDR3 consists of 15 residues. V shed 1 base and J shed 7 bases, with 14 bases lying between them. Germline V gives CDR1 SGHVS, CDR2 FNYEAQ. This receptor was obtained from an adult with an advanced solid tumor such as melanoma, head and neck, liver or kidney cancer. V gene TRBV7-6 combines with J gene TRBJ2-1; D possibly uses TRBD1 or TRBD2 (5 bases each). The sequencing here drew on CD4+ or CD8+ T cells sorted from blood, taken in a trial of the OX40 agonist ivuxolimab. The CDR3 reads CASSLVGTPLNEQFF. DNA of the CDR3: TGTGCCAGCAGCTTAGTTGGGACCCCGTTAAATGAGCAGTTCTTC.